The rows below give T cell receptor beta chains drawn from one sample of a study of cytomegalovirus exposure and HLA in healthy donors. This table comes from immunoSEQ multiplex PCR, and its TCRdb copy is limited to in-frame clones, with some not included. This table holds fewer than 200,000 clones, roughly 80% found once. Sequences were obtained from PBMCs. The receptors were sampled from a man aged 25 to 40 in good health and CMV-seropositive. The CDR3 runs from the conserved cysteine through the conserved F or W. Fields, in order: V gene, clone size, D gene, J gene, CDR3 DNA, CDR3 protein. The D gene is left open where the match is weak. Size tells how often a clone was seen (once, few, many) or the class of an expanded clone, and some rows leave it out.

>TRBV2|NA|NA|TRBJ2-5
TGTGCCAGCAATGAGATGCGGAAGACCCAGTACTTC
CASNEMRKTQYF
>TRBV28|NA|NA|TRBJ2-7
TGTGCCAGTGGGCAGTTGAACTACGAGCAGTACTTC
CASGQLNYEQYF
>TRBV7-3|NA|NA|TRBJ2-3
TGTGCCAGCAGCCCCGGAGTGGGAGCCGCGGGGTCAGATACGCAGTATTTT
CASSPGVGAAGSDTQYF
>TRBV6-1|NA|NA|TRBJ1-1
TGTGCCAGCAGGGCGGGACGGATGAACACTGAAGCTTTCTTT
CASRAGRMNTEAFF
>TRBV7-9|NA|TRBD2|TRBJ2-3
TGTGCCAGCAGCTCCTTTAGCGGGGGGGCGGCAGATACGCAGTATTTT
CASSSFSGGAADTQYF
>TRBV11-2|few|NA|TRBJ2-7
TGTGCCAGCAGCTTAGGGACGGGGAAGTACTTC
CASSLGTGKYF
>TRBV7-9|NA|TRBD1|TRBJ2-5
TGTGCCAGCAGAGGTCGGGACAGGCACCAAGAGACCCAGTACTTC
CASRGRDRHQETQYF
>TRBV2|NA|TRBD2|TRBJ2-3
TGTGCCAGCAGTGAATGGGTGGGGGGGACAGATACGCAGTATTTT
CASSEWVGGTDTQYF
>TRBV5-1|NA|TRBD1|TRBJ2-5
TGCGCCAGCAGCCAGGGGGCAGCGGAGGGGACCCAGTACTTC
CASSQGAAEGTQYF
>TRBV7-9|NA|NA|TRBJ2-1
TGTGCCAGCAGCCAACCTGTAGGGGATGAGCAGTTCTTC
CASSQPVGDEQFF
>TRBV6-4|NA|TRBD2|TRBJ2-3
TGTGCCAGCAGTGTCGGGACTAGCGGAACAGATACGCAGTATTTT
CASSVGTSGTDTQYF
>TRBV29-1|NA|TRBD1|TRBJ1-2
TGCAGCGTCGGGACAGTCTATGGCTACACCTTC
CSVGTVYGYTF
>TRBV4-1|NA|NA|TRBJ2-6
TGCGCCAGCAGCCTTACAGCAATTGGGGCCAACGTCCTGACTTTC
CASSLTAIGANVLTF
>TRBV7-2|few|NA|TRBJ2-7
TGTGCCAGCAGCCTAAACCATGGAGGGGGGGGCGAGCAGTACTTC
CASSLNHGGGGEQYF
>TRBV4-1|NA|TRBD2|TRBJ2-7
TGCGCCAGCAGCCAAGAGAATCTTAGGCTAGCGGGGGGGCGACCTACCTACGAGCAGTACTTC
CASSQENLRLAGGRPTYEQYF
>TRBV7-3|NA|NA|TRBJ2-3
TGTGCCAGCAGCTTAAATGGGGGGTCCACAGATACGCAGTATTTT
CASSLNGGSTDTQYF
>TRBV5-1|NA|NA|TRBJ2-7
TGCGCCAGCAGCCCGTTAGCGACAGGATACTACGAGCAGTACTTC
CASSPLATGYYEQYF
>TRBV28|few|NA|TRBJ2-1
TGTGCCAGCAGTTCGGTGATTAGGGGTGTCGGTTACAATGAGCAGTTCTTC
CASSSVIRGVGYNEQFF